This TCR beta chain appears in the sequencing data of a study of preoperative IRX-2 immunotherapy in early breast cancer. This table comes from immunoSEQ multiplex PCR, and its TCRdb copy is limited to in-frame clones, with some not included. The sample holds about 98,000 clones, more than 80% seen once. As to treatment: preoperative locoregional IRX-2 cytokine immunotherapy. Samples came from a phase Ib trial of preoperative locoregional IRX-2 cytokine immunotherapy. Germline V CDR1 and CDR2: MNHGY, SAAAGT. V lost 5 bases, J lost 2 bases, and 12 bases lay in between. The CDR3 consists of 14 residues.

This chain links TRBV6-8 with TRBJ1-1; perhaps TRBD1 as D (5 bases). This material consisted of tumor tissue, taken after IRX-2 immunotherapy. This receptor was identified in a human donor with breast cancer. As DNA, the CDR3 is TGTGCCAGCAGTACAGGAACGTCTAACACTGAAGCTTTCTTT. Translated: CASSTGTSNTEAFF.